What follows describes a single T cell receptor beta chain. This entry comes from a study of CD8+ T cells in alopecia areata. V was cut by 5 bases and J by 4 bases, with 9 bases left in between. Germline CDR1 LNHDA, CDR2 SQIVND (reference sequence). The CDR3 consists of 13 residues. As for treatment: oral pan-JAK inhibitor, 5-10 mg twice daily. RNA extraction was followed by reverse transcription into cDNA, which acted as the sequencing template. This table comes from immunoSEQ multiplex PCR, and its TCRdb copy is limited to in-frame clones, with some not included. The sample lists some 170,000 clones, about 48% occurring once.

Material: CD8+ T cells sorted from blood, obtained at week 24, from a patient treated with tofacitinib. This receptor was obtained from a human donor with alopecia areata. The chain joins TRBV19 to TRBJ1-5; D is ambiguous. CDR3 protein: CASSEYYNQPQHF. The CDR3 nucleotides read TGTGCCAGTAGTGAGTACTATAATCAGCCCCAGCATTTT.